Detailed here is one T cell receptor (beta chain). The CDR3 runs to 12 residues. Germline V gene data show CDR1 as SGHKS and CDR2 as YYEKEE (reference sequence). Trimming removed 4 bases from V and 8 bases from J, with 12 bases in between. This sample is part of a study of OX40 agonist ivuxolimab in advanced cancers. Assay used: immunoSEQ multiplex PCR; TCRdb lists only in-frame clones, some missing. This sample has approximately 68,000 clones, with around 86% found just once. The chain couples TRBV5-5 to TRBJ1-1, with D possibly matching TRBD1 (6 bases). The source was CD4+ or CD8+ T cells sorted from blood, collected in a trial of the OX40 agonist ivuxolimab. This clonotype originated in an adult with an advanced solid tumor such as melanoma, head and neck, liver or kidney cancer. As DNA, the CDR3 is TGTGCCAGCAGCACCGTCAGGGGCGAAGCTTTCTTT. Translated: CASSTVRGEAFF. Looking up the rest from reference TRBV5-5 and TRBJ1-1 gives the full variable domain: DAGVTQSPTHLIKTRGQQVTLRCSPISGHKSVSWYQQVLGQGPQFIFQYYEKEERGRGNFPDRFSARQFPNYSSELNVNALLLGDSALYLCASSTVRGEAFFGQGTRLTVV.